This entry features one T cell receptor beta chain sequence. Trimming cost V 2 bases and J 1 base, with 11 bases left between them. Germline V CDR1 and CDR2: SGDLS, YYNGEE. This CDR3 spans 15 amino acids. The sample belongs to a study of blood T cell repertoires in COVID-19. Study-wide context: The United States, Italy and Spain provided the acute and convalescent COVID-19 samples. The analysed material was cDNA or gDNA that came from T cells, B-cell-depleted T cells, or PBMCs.

Original processing methods: Nucleated cell number was recorded as an estimate derived from reference gene primer amplification. Repertoires were generated with immunoSEQ multiplex PCR, while TCRdb's copy carries only in-frame clones and drops some. V, J and clone size derive from that table, while D and trimming were established from the DNA sequence. The sample shows fewer than 100,000 clones, 80% to 90% of them seen only once. The chain couples TRBV9 to TRBJ2-3; D not resolved. The receptor's source is a human donor in a cohort sampled during active COVID-19. Input material: peripheral blood. The CDR3 sequence is CASSVNLGGTDTQYF. The CDR3 region has the DNA TGTGCCAGCAGCGTTAATCTGGGCGGCACAGATACGCAGTATTTT. The full variable domain, its missing parts supplied by reference TRBV9 and TRBJ2-3, is DSGVTQTPKHLITATGQRVTLRCSPRSGDLSVYWYQQSLDQGLQFLIQYYNGEERAKGNILERFSAQQFPDLHSELNLSSLELGDSALYFCASSVNLGGTDTQYFGPGTRLTVL.